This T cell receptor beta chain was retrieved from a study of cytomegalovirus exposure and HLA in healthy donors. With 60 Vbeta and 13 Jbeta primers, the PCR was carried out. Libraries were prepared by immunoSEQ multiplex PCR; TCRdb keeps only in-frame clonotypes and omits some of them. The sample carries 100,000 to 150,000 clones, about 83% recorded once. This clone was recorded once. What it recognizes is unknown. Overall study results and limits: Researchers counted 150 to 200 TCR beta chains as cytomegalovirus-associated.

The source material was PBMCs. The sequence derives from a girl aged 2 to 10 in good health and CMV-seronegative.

CDR3: CASSLEGLASYEQYF. CDR3 in DNA: TGTGCCAGCAGCTTAGAGGGACTAGCGTCCTACGAGCAGTACTTC. V gene TRBV7-2 combines with J gene TRBJ2-7, with TRBD2 matching over 10 bases. The CDR3 is 15 amino acids. In germline, CDR1 is SGHTA, CDR2 FQGNSA. Trimming removed 1 base from V and 1 base from J; junction bases left unmatched: 1.